What follows describes a single T cell receptor (beta chain). This clone was recorded a few times. The clone's antigen remains unknown. Per-base qualities were not stored, and no clone one base away is much larger. These data originate in a study of cytomegalovirus exposure and HLA in healthy donors (dated by TCRdb to about 2017). A note on the overall study: According to a later analysis, one platform produced both the 110 or so validation repertoires and the roughly 640 repertoires of the first cohort. The study was designed to test whether signatures of past pathogen exposure could be identified by cataloging public T cell receptors. Along with the roughly 670-subject first cohort, a separate validation cohort of over a hundred different subjects was used. High-throughput TCR immunosequencing, statistical association of individual TCRs with disease status, and machine learning were combined to predict cytomegalovirus infection status. Results the study describes overall, beyond this receptor: Subsequent analysis determined that TCRs grouped into clusters in the first cohort also showed a tendency toward co-occurrence across the 90 to 150 validation repertoires, and 85% to 95% of cluster scores exceeded 0. Most TCR sequences were observed very rarely across donors, whereas some public TCRs were present in many individuals. Cytomegalovirus status was reported to be diagnosed by the classifier with high specificity and sensitivity in both the original and validation cohorts. A later analysis lacked HLA typing for the validation cohort, so it scored co-occurrence in that cohort across all 120 or so repertoires. A few of the identified cytomegalovirus-associated TCR beta chains were confirmed in vitro to be specific for cytomegalovirus antigens. The study listed 164 TCR beta chains as associated with cytomegalovirus. The authors suggested that the approach could potentially be generalized to other disease states and immunological phenotypes.

Taken from cysteine to phenylalanine, the CDR3 has 14 residues. Solely the CDR3 DNA is kept, with 42 bases framed from the first base. V was cut back by 0 bases and J by 3 bases, leaving a gap of 8 bases between them. CDR1 and CDR2 were assigned from the germline V gene as SGHDN and FVKESK. The donors belonged to the validation cohort of around 110 subjects, which was separate from the approximately 700-subject first cohort. The library was obtained by the immunoSEQ multiplex PCR assay. In the source study's methods: To diagnose cytomegalovirus status from the catalog of TCR beta chain sequences, a statistical classification framework was built. TCRdb retrieved this table from immuneACCESS and kept in-frame rearrangements only. Not all clones are present; in checked studies, unresolved V genes account for under half, and no reason is known for the remainder. V and J calls plus clone size are reproduced from that table; the DNA served to infer D and trimming. The table for this sample lists around 98,000 clones; roughly 87% of them were counted only once. Clones ranked in the top ten supply about 6% of the sample.

This sequence was found in a man aged 18 to 29 in good health and CMV-seropositive. Sequenced material: PBMCs. Recombination connected TRBV14 to TRBJ1-2; no confident D gene assignment can be made. The DNA is TGTGCCAGCAGCCAAGATGCCAGGTACTATGGCTACACCTTC. The encoded protein is CASSQDARYYGYTF.